These 13 T cell receptor beta chains came from one sample sequenced in a study of a mutant IDH1 vaccine in newly diagnosed glioma. The time point: week 23, last vaccination. Mutant IDH1 20-mer peptide, at 300 ug, made up each vaccine dose, with topical imiquimod. No antigen is known for these receptors. Libraries were prepared by immunoSEQ multiplex PCR; TCRdb keeps only in-frame clonotypes and omits some of them. This table holds roughly 52,000 clones, under 90% found once. Sequenced here: PBMCs, sampled from a glioma patient whose treatment included an IDH1 peptide vaccine. These receptors came from a man in his forties with glioma.

The chain joins TRBV14 to TRBJ1-2; a weak D match, TRBD1 (5 bases). CDR1 and CDR2 (germline): SGHDN, FVKESK. The CDR3 consists of 10 residues. Between the trimmed V and J ends, which lost 6 bases and 12 bases, there was a span of 11 bases. The CDR3 coding sequence is TGTGCCAGCAGTCAGGGAGGCCACACCTTC. Protein: CASSQGGHTF.

J is TRBJ2-7 and V is TRBV11-3; D might be TRBD1 or TRBD2, each matching 5 bases. The V gene's germline CDR1 is SGHNT and CDR2 YENEEA. Between the trimmed V and J ends, which lost 5 bases and 2 bases, there was a span of 25 bases. The CDR3 loop spans 18 amino acids. The CDR3 DNA is TGTGCCAGCAGCCCCCGTCGGGACCGAAGCTTGGCTACCTACGAGCAGTACTTC. Residues: CASSPRRDRSLATYEQYF.

V usage is TRBV7-9 and J usage is TRBJ2-5; TRBD1 agrees at 8 bases. The J segment lost 4 bases and the V segment lost 7 bases, leaving 14 bases of the junction unmatched. CDR1 is SEHNR, CDR2 FQNEAQ, per germline (reference sequence). The CDR3 consists of 16 residues. The CDR3 loop reads CASTAGLGQGRETQYF. CDR3 in DNA: TGTGCCAGCACCGCGGGCTTAGGACAGGGTAGAGAGACCCAGTACTTC.

This clone was detected only once. The chain uses TRBV6-5 and TRBJ1-6; D not resolved. The CDR3 consists of 16 residues. The germline V gene encodes CDR1 MNHEY and CDR2 SVGAGI. Trimming took off 0 bases at V and 5 bases at J, with 11 bases between the two ends. This CDR3 is CASSYSRVLHNSPLHF. Here the CDR3 DNA reads TGTGCCAGCAGTTACTCGAGGGTCCTCCATAATTCACCCCTCCACTTT.

The chain employs TRBV10-2 and TRBJ2-5; 10 positions match TRBD1. Germline V gene lookup returns CDR1 WSHSY and CDR2 SAAADI. V lost 8 bases and J lost 2; bases outside the gene matches: 2. The CDR3 is 13 amino acids. In DNA form, the CDR3 reads TGCGCCAGCGGACAGGGGGGACAAGAGACCCAGTACTTC. Amino acids: CASGQGGQETQYF.

This chain connects TRBV7-6 to TRBJ2-5; D ambiguous. The CDR3 runs to 12 residues. CDR1 and CDR2 from the germline V gene are SGHVS and FNYEAQ. Trimming removed 4 bases at V and 4 bases at J, with 7 bases between. CDR3 in DNA: TGTGCCAGCAGCTCGTCGGGAGAGACCCAGTACTTC. This gives the protein CASSSSGETQYF.

The chain joins TRBV18 to TRBJ2-1; D unclear. The germline CDR1 and CDR2 sequences are KGHSH and LQKENI. This CDR3 is 12 amino acids long. Deletions cut 3 bases from V and 7 bases from J, with 7 bases between. CDR3: CASSPYGNEQFF. The DNA for the CDR3 is TGTGCCAGCTCACCGTACGGGAATGAGCAGTTCTTC.

J is TRBJ1-2 and V is TRBV29-1; D not certain. Germline assignment: CDR1 SQVTM and CDR2 ANQGSEA. This CDR3 has 12 amino acids. Trimming stripped 2 bases from V and 4 bases from J, with 8 bases between. In nucleotides, the CDR3 is TGCAGCGTTGAATGGGAGTTCTATGGCTACACCTTC. Amino acids: CSVEWEFYGYTF.

The chain has TRBV6-5 and TRBJ2-1; D gene uncertain. V lost 5 bases to trimming and J lost 5 bases, with 7 bases between them. The CDR3 contains 12 residues. Germline assignment: CDR1 MNHEY and CDR2 SVGAGI. CDR3 loop: CASSRGNNEQFF. CDR3 bases: TGTGCCAGCAGTCGCGGTAACAATGAGCAGTTCTTC.

This chain uses TRBV20-1 with TRBJ1-2; no reliable D call. CDR1 is DFQATT, CDR2 SNEGSKA, per germline (reference sequence). CDR3 length: 11 amino acids. Between the trimmed V and J ends, which lost 6 bases and 5 bases, there was a span of 10 bases. The CDR3 DNA follows: TGCAGTGCGTCCGGTGATTATGGCTACACCTTC. Translating it yields CSASGDYGYTF.

V usage is TRBV4-1 and J usage is TRBJ1-4; D is uncertain. Trimming left V 0 bases short and J 8 bases short, with 19 bases between. This CDR3 spans 17 amino acids. The germline V gene encodes CDR1 MGHRA and CDR2 YSYEKL. The CDR3 spells CASSQDPPTLVAEKLFF. CDR3 DNA sequence: TGCGCCAGCAGCCAAGATCCTCCGACCCTCGTTGCAGAAAAACTGTTTTTT.

The CDR3 protein is CASSSGQGTGSPLHF. CDR3 nucleotide sequence: TGTGCCAGCAGCTCGGGACAGGGGACCGGTTCACCCCTCCACTTT. The chain links TRBV7-2 to TRBJ1-6; 10 bases line up with TRBD1. With 4 bases clipped from V and 9 bases from J, the junction kept 6 bases outside the gene matches. CDR1 SGHTA and CDR2 FQGNSA come from the germline V gene. This CDR3 contains 15 residues.

This clone was observed a handful of times. The V and J genes are TRBV14 and TRBJ2-7; D perhaps matches TRBD1 (6 bases). Germline-derived CDR1 and CDR2 are SGHDN and FVKESK. CDR3 length: 16 amino acids. V shed 3 bases and J shed 0 bases, with 15 bases lying between them. CDR3 DNA: TGTGCCAGCAGCCAGCAAACAGGGATAAGCTCCTACGAGCAGTACTTC. It translates to CASSQQTGISSYEQYF.